The 3 T cell receptor beta chains given below trace back to one sample, sequenced in a study of blood T cell repertoires in COVID-19. Clones were sequenced by immunoSEQ multiplex PCR, and TCRdb holds only the in-frame ones, with some missing. The sample holds some 510,000 clones, roughly 90% seen once. Sequencing was carried out using PBMCs or T cells enriched from blood (not recorded which). These receptors were obtained from a woman in her forties who had recovered from COVID-19.

The CDR3 protein is CASSLDMTGLTDTQYF. CDR3 nucleotide sequence: TGTGCCAGCAGCTTGGATATGACAGGACTCACAGATACGCAGTATTTT. The J gene is TRBJ2-3, the V gene TRBV5-6, with D possibly TRBD1 on 6 matching bases. The CDR3 has 16 amino acids. Germline V gene data show CDR1 as SGHDT and CDR2 as YYEEEE. Trimming took off 0 bases at V and 2 bases at J, with 13 bases between the two ends.

The chain links TRBV11-3 to TRBJ2-3, with a tentative D call TRBD2 (5 bases). The ends were cut back, 5 bases at V and 4 bases at J, with 13 bases in the middle. This CDR3 comprises 14 residues. Germline loops: CDR1 SGHNT, CDR2 YENEEA. The CDR3 DNA is TGTGCCAGCAGCCCCCCGGGGTCCGCAGATACGCAGTATTTT. The encoded protein is CASSPPGSADTQYF.

The rearrangement uses TRBV18 and TRBJ2-5, with D possibly TRBD1 on 6 matching bases. The germline V and J ends were trimmed by 6 bases and 5 bases, with 19 bases remaining between them. Germline lookup yields CDR1 KGHSH and CDR2 LQKENI. The length of the CDR3 is 15 residues. DNA of the CDR3: TGTGCCAGCTCCCCGGGCAGACTCACAGGGGAGACCCAGTACTTC. Its translation is CASSPGRLTGETQYF.